This T cell receptor beta chain was documented in a study of CXCR4 blockade with PD-1 therapy in pancreatic cancer (dated by TCRdb to the late 2010s). Concerning the study at large: The study analyzed resected pancreatic ductal adenocarcinoma using both multiplex immunohistochemistry and TCRbeta immunosequencing, alongside ex vivo slice culture that tested PD-1 and CXCR4 blockade. To assess intratumoral heterogeneity, two geographically distinct regions from each of roughly 6 tumors were TCR-sequenced. Beyond this particular receptor, the publication reports: Because only TCRbeta chains were sequenced, true antigen-specificity overlap among the convergent dominant clones remained unconfirmed, awaiting paired alpha-beta single-cell sequencing. Tumors had clonal expansion, with a mean productive clonality of around 0.14 compared with roughly 0.05 in healthy blood, yet clonality showed no correlation with survival. Amino acid clone frequency correlated strongly with the number of distinct nucleotide rearrangements encoding it, suggesting convergent selection by common tumor antigens.

A distance of 13 bases separates the germline ends of V and J, which lose 6 bases and 4 bases respectively. Counted from cysteine to phenylalanine, this CDR3 has 14 amino acids. The kept DNA is CDR3 alone, 42 bases in frame from the first base. TCRbeta CDR3 regions were immunosequenced from extracted DNA using the immunoSEQ Assay at Adaptive Biotechnologies. In the source study's methods: To measure the absolute abundance of each unique TCRbeta CDR3, the sequences were collapsed and filtered. Clonality was calculated as 1 minus Pielou's evenness, with only productive in-frame rearrangements included in the computation. For regional overlap, the top 100 nucleotide rearrangements were followed across paired samples, and the Morisita index was used to compare paired samples against unrelated samples. Convergence of nucleotide rearrangements onto identical amino acid sequences was assessed with the immunoSEQ Rearrangement Details tool. As stored in TCRdb, this immuneACCESS dataset retains in-frame rearrangements with V and J assigned. A fraction of the clones does not appear; measured against another copy, unresolved V genes explain less than half of the discrepancy, and the remainder lacks a known reason. The V and J calls and the clone size are those of that table, but D and trimming were determined from the DNA. In all, the sample holds under 4,000 clones, and approximately 50% of those were seen once. The ten top clones hold over 15% of the sample.

In its sample, this clone was seen a few times. Its antigen specificity is not known. No much larger clonotype is one base removed from it; base qualities were not supplied. The archived tumor blocks came from patients who had not received neoadjuvant therapy before resection. For the preserved-tissue arm, the study drew on fewer than 35 surgical resection samples taken from about two dozen pancreatic ductal adenocarcinoma patients who had not been treated previously. DNA for the resection arm was extracted from ten 5-micron curls of FFPE tumor lying next to the multiplex immunohistochemistry slide.

Material: tumor tissue. The chain is encoded by TRBV23-1 joined to TRBJ1-3, with a weak D call of TRBD1 (6 bases match). TRBV23-1 is sorted into the ORF group, with uncertain function. This sequence was found in a human donor with pancreatic ductal adenocarcinoma. The CDR3 reads CASSLKGVGNTIYF. The base sequence is TGCGCCAGCAGCTTGAAGGGGGTCGGAAACACCATATATTTT.